Shown below are 20 T cell receptor beta chains from a single sample sequenced in a study of early T cells in non-severe SARS-CoV-2 infection. In TCRdb, the 5' RACE reads were re-called with MiXCR into one record per CDR3 protein. Here the sample spans 45,000 to 75,000 distinct CDR3 sequences, roughly 5.5% being singletons. The sequenced sample was whole blood. The receptors here all came from an adult who was a healthcare worker with PCR-confirmed SARS-CoV-2 infection or an uninfected control (not recorded which).

This clonotype was seen ten or more times. The chain links TRBV18 to TRBJ2-7, with TRBD1 matching over 9 bases. Germline CDR1 reads KGHSH; CDR2 reads LQKENI. The CDR3 loop spans 15 amino acids. V shed 6 bases, J shed 2 bases, and the junction held 8 bases outside the gene matches. This chain's CDR3 is CASSQGGQGTYEQYF. In DNA form, the CDR3 reads TGTGCCAGCTCCCAGGGGGGACAGGGAACCTACGAGCAGTACTTC.

The sample holds many counts of this clonotype. The rearrangement joins TRBV6-5 to TRBJ2-3; perhaps TRBD2 as D (6 bases). This CDR3 comprises 15 residues. Germline CDR1 MNHEY, CDR2 SVGAGI. Trimming took off 2 bases at V and 5 bases at J, with 14 bases between the two ends. The CDR3 sequence is CASSYGGDPLDTQYF. CDR3 nucleotide sequence: TGTGCCAGCAGTTACGGCGGGGATCCCCTAGATACGCAGTATTTT.

Details on this clonotype: This sequence may be a read error, since a much larger clone differs from it by one base. The rearrangement uses TRBV30 and TRBJ2-7; TRBD2 matches at 11 bases. The V gene end was trimmed by 1 base and the J gene end by 3 bases; junction bases not matched to a gene: 2. Germline assignment: CDR1 GTSNPN and CDR2 SVGIG (reference sequence). There are 14 residues in the CDR3. CDR3 loop: CAWSGGLAGYEQYF. The CDR3 DNA is TGTGCCTGGAGTGGCGGACTAGCGGGCTACGAGCAGTACTTC. The full variable domain, completed using reference TRBV30 and TRBJ2-7, is SQTIHQWPATLVQPVGSPLSLECTVEGTSNPNLYWYRQAAGRGLQLLFYSVGIGQISSEVPQNLSASRPQDRQFILSSKKLLLSDSGFYLCAWSGGLAGYEQYFGPGTRLTVT.

This clonotype showed up many times. The J gene is TRBJ2-3, the V gene TRBV20-1; 8 bases are a match to TRBD2. Germline V gives CDR1 DFQATT, CDR2 SNEGSKA (reference sequence). V shed 0 bases and J 7 bases; nucleotides not matched to a gene: 15. This CDR3 region has 17 residues. The CDR3 DNA sequence: TGCAGTGCTAGAGAGGGGACTAAGCGGGAGAACTCACATACGCAGTATTTT. This codes for CSAREGTKRENSHTQYF.

The V gene is TRBV3-1, the J gene TRBJ1-4, with a tentative D call TRBD1 (5 bases). Trimming cost V 4 bases and J 8 bases, with 14 bases left between them. Germline values: CDR1 LGHDT, CDR2 YNNKEL (reference sequence). This CDR3 has 14 amino acids. CDR3 nucleotide sequence: TGTGCCAGCAGCCTCCAGGGAGAGGGCGAAAAACTGTTTTTT. This codes for CASSLQGEGEKLFF.

The sample holds one count of this clonotype. The chain couples TRBV20-1 to TRBJ2-7; D unclear. The germline gives CDR1 DFQATT, CDR2 SNEGSKA (reference sequence). The V end was cut by 0 bases, the J end by 6 bases, with 21 bases between. The CDR3 spans 16 residues. The DNA of the CDR3 is TGCAGTGCTAGAGATTTCATCAAGGGCTTGCCCTCCGAGCAGTACTTC. This gives the protein CSARDFIKGLPSEQYF.

The sample holds a few counts of this clonotype. The rearrangement links TRBV27 to TRBJ2-3, with D hard to call. Germline V gives CDR1 MNHEY, CDR2 SMNVEV (reference sequence). The length of the CDR3 is 14 residues. V was shortened by 2 bases and J by 4 bases, with 10 bases between the two germline ends. CDR3 bases: TGTGCCAGCAGTTTAGGCAGGAATGCAGATACGCAGTATTTT. It specifies CASSLGRNADTQYF.

This clonotype was counted many times. The J gene is TRBJ2-6, the V gene TRBV29-1; 10 bases match TRBD1. The CDR3 has 16 residues. Per the germline V gene, CDR1 is SQVTM and CDR2 is ANQGSEA. The V and J ends lost 7 bases and 3 bases, in that order; junction bases with no gene match: 9. This CDR3 is CSARTGGLYGANVLTF. The CDR3, as DNA: TGCAGCGCTCGGACAGGGGGATTGTATGGGGCCAACGTCCTGACTTTC.

This clonotype showed up just a few times. This rearrangement joins TRBV29-1 to TRBJ1-1; 10 nucleotides align to TRBD1. From germline, CDR1 is SQVTM and CDR2 ANQGSEA. This CDR3 contains 12 residues. V dropped 6 bases and J dropped 10; count of bases not matched to a gene: 8. The DNA for the CDR3 is TGCAGCGTAGTTCCGGGACAGGGGAGAGCTTTCTTT. Translated, it gives CSVVPGQGRAFF. Together with reference TRBV29-1 and TRBJ1-1, the CDR3 gives the full variable domain: SAVISQKPSRDICQRGTSLTIQCQVDSQVTMMFWYRQQPGQSLTLIATANQGSEATYESGFVIDKFPISRPNLTFSTLTVSNMSPEDSSIYLCSVVPGQGRAFFGQGTRLTVV.

V usage is TRBV20-1 and J usage is TRBJ2-3, with TRBD2 matching over 8 bases. Per germline, CDR1 DFQATT and CDR2 SNEGSKA (reference sequence). The V segment lost 0 bases and the J segment 1 base; nucleotides outside the gene matches: 3. This CDR3 region has 15 residues. This CDR3 is CSARETTSGTDTQYF. The CDR3 bases are TGCAGTGCTAGAGAAACGACTAGCGGCACAGATACGCAGTATTTT.

This clonotype was seen at least ten times. The chain employs TRBV29-1 and TRBJ2-1; 11 nucleotides line up with TRBD1. Germline lookup yields CDR1 SQVTM and CDR2 ANQGSEA. The CDR3 contains 14 residues. V lost 7 bases and J lost 9; bases outside the gene matches: 11. Written as DNA, the CDR3 is TGCAGCGGAGGACAGGGGGCGAGGATTGGTGAGCAGTTCTTC. Translating it yields CSGGQGARIGEQFF.

This clonotype was seen many times. V gene TRBV6-5 combines with J gene TRBJ1-5; D unresolved. Looked up from germline, CDR1 is MNHEY and CDR2 is SVGAGI. CDR3 length: 12 amino acids. Trimming stripped 9 bases from V and 6 bases from J, with 12 bases between. Here the CDR3 reads CASKTGSQPQHF. The CDR3, as DNA: TGTGCCAGTAAGACGGGATCTCAGCCCCAGCATTTT.

This clonotype was picked up many times. This chain links TRBV7-9 with TRBJ1-5, with D unresolved. Germline V CDR1 and CDR2: SEHNR, FQNEAQ (reference sequence). The length of the CDR3 is 13 residues. V lost 2 bases and J lost 9, with 11 bases in between. CDR3 sequence: CASSLTENGPQHF. CDR3 coding DNA: TGTGCCAGCAGCTTAACCGAGAACGGGCCCCAGCATTTT.

The sample holds many counts of this clonotype. The chain recombines TRBV6-1 with TRBJ2-7; D is possibly TRBD1 or TRBD2 (5 bases each). Germline V gives CDR1 MNHNS, CDR2 SASEGT. The CDR3 length is 12 residues. Trimming removed 1 base from V and 6 bases from J, with 7 bases in between. The CDR3 nucleotides read TGTGCCAGCAGTGAAGGAGGGGCCGAGCAGTACTTC. This encodes CASSEGGAEQYF.

This clonotype appeared many times. This chain links TRBV18 with TRBJ1-1; TRBD1 matches at 9 bases. This CDR3 spans 13 amino acids. The germline CDR1 and CDR2 sequences are KGHSH and LQKENI. V shed 5 bases and J 4 bases; nucleotides not matched to a gene: 2. For the CDR3, the DNA is TGTGCCAGCTCAGCGGGACAGGGCACTGAAGCTTTCTTT. It translates to CASSAGQGTEAFF.

This clonotype was found many times. V usage is TRBV12-5 and J usage is TRBJ2-5; D remains ambiguous. The CDR3 sequence is 16 residues long. V lost 5 bases and J 3 bases, leaving 19 bases between the germline ends. The V gene's germline CDR1 is LGHNT and CDR2 FRNRAP. The CDR3 nucleotides read TGTGCTAGTGGTCTCGGTGGGCTGCCCAGTGAAGAGACCCAGTACTTC. Translation gives CASGLGGLPSEETQYF.

In its sample, this clonotype was seen a few times. The chain carries TRBV6-5 and TRBJ1-1, with TRBD1 matching 11 bases. Germline V CDR1 and CDR2: MNHEY, SVGAGI. Germline trimming cut 5 bases from V and 8 bases from J; bases unmatched to any gene: 7. This CDR3 contains 14 residues. The CDR3 coding sequence is TGTGCCAGCAGTGTTAGGACAGGGGGCAGAGAAGCTTTCTTT. Translation: CASSVRTGGREAFF.

This clonotype was seen repeatedly, ten times or more. The V and J genes are TRBV24-1 and TRBJ2-7; D is perhaps TRBD2 (6 bases). This CDR3 has 12 residues. Germline V gene data show CDR1 as KGHDR and CDR2 as SFDVKD. With 7 bases removed from V and 3 bases from J, the gap between germline ends came to 9 bases. CDR3 in DNA: TGTGCCACCAGCGGGAGTGGCTACGAGCAGTACTTC. Translation gives CATSGSGYEQYF.

The chain couples TRBV13 to TRBJ1-2; no reliable D call. The CDR3 runs 16 residues. Germline V gives CDR1 PRHDT, CDR2 FYEKMQ (reference sequence). The V gene lost 0 bases and the J gene lost 4 bases, with 15 bases spanning the gap. The CDR3 sequence: CASSLGGSVSVYGYTF. The DNA for the CDR3 is TGTGCCAGCAGCTTAGGAGGGTCAGTAAGTGTCTATGGCTACACCTTC.

This clonotype was counted many times. The rearrangement links TRBV2 to TRBJ2-5, with 8 positions matching TRBD2. Losses at the gene ends were 8 bases for V and 4 bases for J; bases not matched to a gene: 6. This CDR3 has 13 residues. In germline, CDR1 is SNHLY, CDR2 FYNNEI. CDR3 sequence reads: CASQRESRETQYF. In DNA form, the CDR3 reads TGTGCCAGCCAGCGGGAGTCGCGAGAGACCCAGTACTTC.